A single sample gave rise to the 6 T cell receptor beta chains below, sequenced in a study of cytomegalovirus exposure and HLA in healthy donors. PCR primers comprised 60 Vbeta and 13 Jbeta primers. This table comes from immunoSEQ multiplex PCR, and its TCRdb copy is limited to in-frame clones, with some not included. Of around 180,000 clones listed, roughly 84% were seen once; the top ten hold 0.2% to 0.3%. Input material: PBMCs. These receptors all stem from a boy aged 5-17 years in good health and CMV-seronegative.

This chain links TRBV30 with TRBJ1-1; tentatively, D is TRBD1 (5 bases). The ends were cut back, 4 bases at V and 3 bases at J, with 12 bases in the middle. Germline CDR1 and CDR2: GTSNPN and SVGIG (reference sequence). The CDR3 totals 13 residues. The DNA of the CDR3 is TGTGCCTGGAATGGGGCCGGGTACACTGAAGCTTTCTTT. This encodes CAWNGAGYTEAFF.

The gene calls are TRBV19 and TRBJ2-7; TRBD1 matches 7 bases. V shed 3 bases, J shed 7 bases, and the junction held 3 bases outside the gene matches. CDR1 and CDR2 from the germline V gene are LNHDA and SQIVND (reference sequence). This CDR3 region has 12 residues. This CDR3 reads CASSMDRWEQYF. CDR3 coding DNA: TGTGCCAGTAGTATGGACAGGTGGGAGCAGTACTTC.

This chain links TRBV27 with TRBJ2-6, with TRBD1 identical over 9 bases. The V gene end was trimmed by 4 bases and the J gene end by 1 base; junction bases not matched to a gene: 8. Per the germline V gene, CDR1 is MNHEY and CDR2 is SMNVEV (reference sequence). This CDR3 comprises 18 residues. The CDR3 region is CASSSWSTGGSGANVLTF. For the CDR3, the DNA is TGTGCCAGCAGTTCCTGGTCGACAGGGGGGTCTGGGGCCAACGTCCTGACTTTC.

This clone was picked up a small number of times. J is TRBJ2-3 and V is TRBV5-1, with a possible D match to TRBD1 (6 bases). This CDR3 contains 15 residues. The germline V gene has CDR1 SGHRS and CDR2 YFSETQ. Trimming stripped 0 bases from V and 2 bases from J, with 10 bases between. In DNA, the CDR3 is TGCGCCAGCAGCTTGGCGGGACACCTCACAGATACGCAGTATTTT. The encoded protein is CASSLAGHLTDTQYF.

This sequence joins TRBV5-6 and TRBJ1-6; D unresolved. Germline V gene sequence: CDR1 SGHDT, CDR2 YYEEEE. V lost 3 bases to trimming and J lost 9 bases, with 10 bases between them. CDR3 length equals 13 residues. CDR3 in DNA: TGTGCCAGCAGCTACCCGGGAATTTCACCCCTCCACTTT. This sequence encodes CASSYPGISPLHF.

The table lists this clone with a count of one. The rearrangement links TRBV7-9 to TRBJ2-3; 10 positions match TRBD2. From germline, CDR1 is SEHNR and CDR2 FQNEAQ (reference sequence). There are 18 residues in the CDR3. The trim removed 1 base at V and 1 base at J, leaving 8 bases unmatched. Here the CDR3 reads CASSLVSGRAIRTDTQYF. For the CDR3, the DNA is TGTGCCAGCAGCTTAGTCAGCGGGAGGGCCATCCGCACAGATACGCAGTATTTT.